The present entry profiles one T cell receptor (beta chain) with its context. This sample is part of a study of blood T cell repertoires in COVID-19. Across the whole study: The samples span acute and convalescent COVID-19 from the United States, Italy and Spain. The analysed material was cDNA or gDNA that came from T cells, B-cell-depleted T cells, or PBMCs.

In the study's own analysis: Researchers report that nucleated cell counts were estimated from reference gene primer amplification. Profiled with immunoSEQ multiplex PCR; TCRdb holds only in-frame clones, not every one. V, J and clone size reflect that table, while D and trimming were determined from the DNA. There are roughly 110,000 clones in the sample; approximately 78% occur only once, and less than 8% lies in the top ten. The CDR3 extends over 17 amino acids. The germline CDR1 and CDR2 sequences are LNHDA and SQIVND (reference sequence). The V gene lost 1 base and the J gene lost 0 bases, with 14 bases spanning the gap.

The TCR originated in a man aged 65-85 years with acute or convalescent COVID-19. The rearrangement links TRBV19 to TRBJ2-3; D might be TRBD2 (7 bases). Source material: peripheral blood. The CDR3 loop is CASSIGGGGISTDTQYF. The DNA for the CDR3 is TGTGCCAGTAGTATAGGGGGAGGGGGTATCAGCACAGATACGCAGTATTTT.